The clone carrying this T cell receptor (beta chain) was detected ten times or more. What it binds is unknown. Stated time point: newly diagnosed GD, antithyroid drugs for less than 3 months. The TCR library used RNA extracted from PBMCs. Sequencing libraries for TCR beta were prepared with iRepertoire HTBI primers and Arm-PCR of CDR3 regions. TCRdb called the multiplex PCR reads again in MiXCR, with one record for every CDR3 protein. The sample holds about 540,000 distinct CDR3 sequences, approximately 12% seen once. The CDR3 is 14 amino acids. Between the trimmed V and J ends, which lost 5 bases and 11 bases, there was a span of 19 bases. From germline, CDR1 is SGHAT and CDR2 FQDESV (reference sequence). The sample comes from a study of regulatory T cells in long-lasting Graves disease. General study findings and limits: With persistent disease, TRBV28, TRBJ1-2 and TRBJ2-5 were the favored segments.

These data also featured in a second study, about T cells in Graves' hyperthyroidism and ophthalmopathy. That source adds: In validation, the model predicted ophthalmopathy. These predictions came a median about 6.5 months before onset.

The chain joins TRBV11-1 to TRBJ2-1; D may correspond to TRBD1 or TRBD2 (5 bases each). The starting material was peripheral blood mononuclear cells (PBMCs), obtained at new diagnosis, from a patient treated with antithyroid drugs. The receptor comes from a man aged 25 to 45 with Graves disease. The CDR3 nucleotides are TGTGCCAGCAGCCCAGGGACCCCCGCCAACAAGCAGTTCTTC. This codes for CASSPGTPANKQFF.